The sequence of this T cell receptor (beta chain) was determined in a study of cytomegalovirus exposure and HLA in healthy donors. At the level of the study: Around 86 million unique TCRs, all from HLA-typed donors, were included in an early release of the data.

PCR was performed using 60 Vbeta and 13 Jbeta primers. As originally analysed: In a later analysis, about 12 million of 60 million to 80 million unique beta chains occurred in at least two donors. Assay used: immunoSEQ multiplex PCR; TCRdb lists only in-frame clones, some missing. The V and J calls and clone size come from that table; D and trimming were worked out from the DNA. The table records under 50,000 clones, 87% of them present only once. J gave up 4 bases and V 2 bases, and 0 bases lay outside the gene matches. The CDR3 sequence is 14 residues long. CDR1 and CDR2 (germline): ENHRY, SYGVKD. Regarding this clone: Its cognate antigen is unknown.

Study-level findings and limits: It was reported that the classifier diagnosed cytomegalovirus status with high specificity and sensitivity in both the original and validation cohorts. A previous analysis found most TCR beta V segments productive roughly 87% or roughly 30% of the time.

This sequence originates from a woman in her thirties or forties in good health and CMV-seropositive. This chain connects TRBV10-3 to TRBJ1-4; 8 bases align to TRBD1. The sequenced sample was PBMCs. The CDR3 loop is CAISEGQGNEKLFF. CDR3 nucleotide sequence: TGTGCCATCAGTGAGGGACAGGGTAATGAAAAACTGTTTTTT.